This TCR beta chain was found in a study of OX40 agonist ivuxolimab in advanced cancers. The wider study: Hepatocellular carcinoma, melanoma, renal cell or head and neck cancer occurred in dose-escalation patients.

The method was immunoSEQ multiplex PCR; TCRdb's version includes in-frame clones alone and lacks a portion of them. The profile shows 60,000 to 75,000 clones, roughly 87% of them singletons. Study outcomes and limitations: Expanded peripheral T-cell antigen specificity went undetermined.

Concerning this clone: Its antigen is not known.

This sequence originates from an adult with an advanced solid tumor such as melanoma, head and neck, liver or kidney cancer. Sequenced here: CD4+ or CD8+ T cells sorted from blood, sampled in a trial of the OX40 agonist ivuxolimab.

The CDR3 protein is CASRTGTGELFF. The CDR3 DNA reads as TGTGCCAGCAGGACAGGGACCGGGGAGCTGTTTTTT. J is TRBJ2-2 and V is TRBV25-1, with 7 bases that match TRBD1. CDR1 and CDR2 from the germline V gene are MGHDK and SYGVNS. The CDR3 covers 12 residues. Trimming took 6 bases from V and 5 from J; bases not matched to a gene: 0.